This T cell receptor beta chain was profiled in a study of control samples from healthy donors and cancer patients. This CDR3 spans 15 amino acids. CDR1 GTSNPN and CDR2 SVGIG come from the germline V gene (reference sequence). Trimming at V came to 4 bases and at J to 8 bases, leaving 11 bases not matched to a gene. Sequencing used immunoSEQ multiplex PCR; TCRdb keeps in-frame clones, though not all of them. The sample lists 130,000 to 150,000 clones; roughly nine tenths were seen once. This rearrangement joins TRBV30 to TRBJ1-4; 9 nucleotides match TRBD1. This receptor was identified in a woman in her thirties in good health. What was sequenced was blood. In DNA, the CDR3 is TGTGCCTGGACCCTGAAGGGACAGGGAAACGAAAAACTGTTTTTT. Encoded protein: CAWTLKGQGNEKLFF.